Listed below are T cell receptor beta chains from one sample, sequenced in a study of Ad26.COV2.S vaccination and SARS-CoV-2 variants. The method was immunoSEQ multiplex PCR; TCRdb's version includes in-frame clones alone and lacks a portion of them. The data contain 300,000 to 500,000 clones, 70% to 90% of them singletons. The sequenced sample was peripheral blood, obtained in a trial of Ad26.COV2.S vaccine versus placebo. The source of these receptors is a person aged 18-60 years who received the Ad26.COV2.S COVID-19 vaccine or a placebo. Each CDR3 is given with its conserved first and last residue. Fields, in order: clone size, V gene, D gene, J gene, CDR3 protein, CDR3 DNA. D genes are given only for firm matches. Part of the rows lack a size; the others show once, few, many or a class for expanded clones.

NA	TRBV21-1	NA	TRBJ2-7	CASSRNRDRGFYEQYF	TGTGCCAGCAGCAGGAACCGGGACAGGGGCTTCTACGAGCAGTACTTC
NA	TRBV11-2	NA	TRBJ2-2	CATGRALRRTGELFF	TGTGCCACGGGCAGGGCCCTGCGGCGGACCGGGGAGCTGTTTTTT
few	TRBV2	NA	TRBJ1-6	CASSVGYNSPLHF	TGTGCCAGCAGTGTAGGTTATAATTCACCCCTCCACTTT
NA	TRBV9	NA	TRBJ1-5	CASSVDIGLNQPQHF	TGTGCCAGCAGCGTCGATATAGGGCTCAATCAGCCCCAGCATTTT
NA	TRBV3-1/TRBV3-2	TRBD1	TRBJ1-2	CASSQDWTGVYGYTF	TGTGCCAGCAGCCAAGATTGGACAGGGGTCTATGGCTACACCTTC
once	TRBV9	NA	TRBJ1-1	CASSDILHGLTEAFF	TGTGCCAGCAGCGATATCTTACATGGCCTTACTGAAGCTTTCTTT
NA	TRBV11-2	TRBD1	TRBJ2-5	CASSPNRGRGPETQYF	TGTGCCAGCAGCCCAAACCGTGGCAGGGGGCCGGAGACCCAGTACTTC
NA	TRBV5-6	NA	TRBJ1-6	CASSLAGWKSPLHF	TGTGCCAGCAGCTTGGCAGGGTGGAAATCACCCCTCCACTTT
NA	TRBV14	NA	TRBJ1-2	CASSLWTDYGYTF	TGTGCCAGCAGCTTGTGGACAGACTATGGCTACACCTTC
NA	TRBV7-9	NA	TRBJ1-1	CASSLAGTEAFF	TGTGCCAGCAGTCTAGCCGGGACTGAAGCTTTCTTT
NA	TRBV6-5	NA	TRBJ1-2	CASSYGRTRPYGYTF	TGTGCCAGCAGTTACGGCAGAACGAGGCCCTATGGCTACACCTTC
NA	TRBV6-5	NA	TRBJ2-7	CASSYSAQRRNYEQYF	TGTGCCAGCAGTTACTCGGCCCAGCGCAGGAACTACGAGCAGTACTTC
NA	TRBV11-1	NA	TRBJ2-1	CASSLARGGAFEQFF	TGTGCCAGCAGCTTAGCGCGTGGGGGGGCTTTTGAGCAGTTCTTC
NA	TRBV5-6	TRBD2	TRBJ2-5	CASSLVASGGVETQYF	TGTGCCAGCAGCTTGGTGGCAAGCGGGGGAGTAGAGACCCAGTACTTC
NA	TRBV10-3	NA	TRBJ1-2	CAIRQDYGYTF	TGTGCCATCAGGCAGGACTATGGCTACACCTTC
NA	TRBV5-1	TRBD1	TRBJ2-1	CASSPARSGTGTNNEQFF	TGCGCCAGCAGCCCCGCGCGTTCCGGGACAGGGACCAACAATGAGCAGTTCTTC
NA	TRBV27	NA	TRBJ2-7	CASSLKQGPYEQYF	TGTGCCAGCAGTTTAAAACAGGGCCCCTACGAGCAGTACTTC
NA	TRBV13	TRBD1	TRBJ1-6	CASSLGQGAFGSPLHF	TGTGCCAGCAGCCTCGGACAGGGGGCTTTCGGTTCACCCCTCCACTTT
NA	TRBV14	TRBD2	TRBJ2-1	CASSTLAGGFDEQFF	TGTGCCAGCAGCACACTAGCGGGGGGGTTCGATGAGCAGTTCTTC
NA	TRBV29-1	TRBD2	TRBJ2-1	CSVETGLEDNEQFF	TGCAGCGTTGAAACCGGACTAGAAGACAATGAGCAGTTCTTC
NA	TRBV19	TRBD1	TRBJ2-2	CASITGGPTGELFF	TGTGCCAGTATTACAGGGGGCCCCACCGGGGAGCTGTTTTTT
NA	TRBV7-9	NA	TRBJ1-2	CASSLEGLYGYTF	TGTGCCAGCAGCTTAGAGGGCCTCTATGGCTACACCTTC
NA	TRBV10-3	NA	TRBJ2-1	CAIRGSGNNPYNEQFF	TGTGCCATCAGAGGATCCGGGAACAACCCCTACAATGAGCAGTTCTTC
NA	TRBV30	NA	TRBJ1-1	CAWRKTGIMNTEAFF	TGTGCCTGGAGGAAAACGGGAATAATGAACACTGAAGCTTTCTTT
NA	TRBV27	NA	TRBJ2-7	CASTPMGGTSYEQYF	TGTGCCAGCACCCCTATGGGGGGCACCTCCTACGAGCAGTACTTC
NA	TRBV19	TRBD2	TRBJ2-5	CASSIDLAGGLETQYF	TGTGCCAGTAGTATAGATCTAGCGGGGGGGCTGGAGACCCAGTACTTC
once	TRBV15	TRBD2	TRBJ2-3	CATSRDYGRGGGDTQYF	TGTGCCACCAGCAGAGATTATGGGCGGGGGGGCGGAGATACGCAGTATTTT
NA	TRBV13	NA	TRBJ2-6	CASSQLFSGANVLTF	TGTGCCAGCAGTCAACTTTTTTCTGGGGCCAACGTCCTGACTTTC
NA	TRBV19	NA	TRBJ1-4	CASSPRDVEKLFF	TGTGCCAGTAGCCCCCGGGACGTTGAAAAACTGTTTTTT
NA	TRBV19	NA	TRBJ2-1	CASSTPPGVSYNEQFF	TGTGCCAGTAGTACCCCTCCGGGGGTTTCCTACAATGAGCAGTTCTTC
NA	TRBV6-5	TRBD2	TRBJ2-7	CASSFLGLAGLREQYF	TGTGCCAGCAGTTTCCTGGGACTAGCGGGTCTCAGGGAGCAGTACTTC
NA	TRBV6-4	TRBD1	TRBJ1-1	CASSPTDRELRNTEAFF	TGTGCCAGCAGCCCAACAGACAGGGAACTTCGGAACACTGAAGCTTTCTTT
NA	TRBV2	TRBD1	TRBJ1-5	CASRHRGSIQPQHF	TGTGCCAGCAGGCACAGGGGTAGCATTCAGCCCCAGCATTTT
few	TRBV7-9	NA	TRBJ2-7	CASSSTYEQYF	TGTGCCAGCAGCTCCACCTACGAGCAGTACTTC
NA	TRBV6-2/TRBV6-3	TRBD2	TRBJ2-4	CASSWGLTAKNIQYF	TGTGCCAGCAGTTGGGGACTAACTGCCAAAAACATTCAGTACTTC
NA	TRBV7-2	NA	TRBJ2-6	CASTPSGANVLTF	TGTGCCAGCACGCCTTCTGGGGCCAACGTCCTGACTTTC
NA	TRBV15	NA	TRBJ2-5	CATSTARAMGQTQYF	TGTGCCACCAGCACGGCACGGGCAATGGGGCAGACCCAGTACTTC
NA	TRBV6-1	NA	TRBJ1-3	CASSEIGGLSGNTIYF	TGTGCCAGCAGTGAGATAGGGGGACTTTCTGGAAACACCATATATTTT
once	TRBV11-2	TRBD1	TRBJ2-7	CASSLPGQGFHEQYF	TGTGCCAGCAGCTTACCAGGACAGGGGTTCCACGAGCAGTACTTC
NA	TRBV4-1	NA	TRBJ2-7	CASSQAVSSYEQYF	TGCGCCAGCAGCCAAGCGGTGTCCTCCTACGAGCAGTACTTC
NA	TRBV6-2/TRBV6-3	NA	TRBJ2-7	CASSTTYEQYF	TGTGCCAGCAGTACGACCTACGAGCAGTACTTC
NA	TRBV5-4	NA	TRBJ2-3	CASSSERGYTQYF	TGTGCCAGCAGCTCCGAAAGGGGGTATACGCAGTATTTT